The clone carrying this T cell receptor beta chain was seen just once. The sample originates from a study of T cell responses to AZD1222 COVID-19 vaccine. Produced via immunoSEQ multiplex PCR; TCRdb's table is partial and in-frame only. The data show about 75,000 clones, around 88% seen once. CDR3 length: 17 residues. Germline-derived CDR1 and CDR2 are SGHNT and YENEEA. V gave up 5 bases and J gave up 7 bases; unmatched junction bases: 17. This clonotype was sampled from an adult who received the MenACWY meningococcal vaccine as a control. The gene calls are TRBV11-3 and TRBJ2-5; 9 bases map to TRBD1. Sequencing was performed on peripheral blood, taken 28 days after the second dose of the MenACWY control vaccine. CDR3 bases: TGTGCCAGCAGCCCGGGCACAGGGGGCGCGGGATTGGCGACCCAGTACTTC. Its protein product is CASSPGTGGAGLATQYF.